This TCR beta chain was identified during a study of cytomegalovirus exposure and HLA in healthy donors. PCR was performed using 60 Vbeta and 13 Jbeta primers. TCRdb's copy holds only in-frame clones and misses some; the assay was immunoSEQ multiplex PCR. The repertoire holds about 160,000 clones, less than 80% seen once, with approximately 2.3% in the top ten. The CDR3 extends over 14 amino acids. CDR1 is SNHLY, CDR2 FYNNEI, per germline. V lost 7 bases to trimming and J lost 5 bases; unmatched junction nucleotides: 6. This TCR came from a man aged 35 to 55 in good health and CMV-seronegative. V is TRBV2 and J is TRBJ2-1; TRBD1 matches 9 bases. The sequenced sample was PBMCs. The CDR3 protein is CASKDRGGDNEQFF. Here the CDR3 DNA reads TGTGCCAGCAAAGACAGGGGGGGGGACAATGAGCAGTTCTTC.